A single sample gave rise to the 7 T cell receptor beta chains below, sequenced in a study of blood T cells in healthy people across ages. Alongside a J-beta primer mix, a sample-barcoded 5' primer served in a second PCR lasting roughly 6 to 11 cycles. TCRdb itself ran the 5' RACE reads through MiXCR, one entry per CDR3 protein. The sample has 700,000 to 950,000 distinct CDR3 sequences; about 42% are singletons. The sequenced sample was blood. The receptors were sampled from a woman between 55 and 75 years old in good health.

This clonotype was seen just once. This chain uses TRBV15 with TRBJ2-5, with D perhaps matching TRBD2 (5 bases). Near its end, the DNA agrees better with TRBJ2-7, so the J call may be wrong. The CDR3 extends over 19 amino acids. The germline V gene has CDR1 LNHNV and CDR2 YYDKDF (reference sequence). The CDR3 coding sequence is TGTGCCACCAGCAGAGATCCGGGGTACAGTCTCTCCTCGCTGGGCGAGCAGTACTTC. Translating it yields CATSRDPGYSLSSLGEQYF.

This clonotype has at least ten counts. The V gene is TRBV7-9, the J gene TRBJ2-7, with TRBD1 identical over 10 bases. Trimming took 4 bases from V and 3 from J; bases not matched to a gene: 3. The germline V gene has CDR1 SEHNR and CDR2 FQNEAQ (reference sequence). This CDR3 is built from 14 residues. CDR3 residues: CASSSGQGIYEQYF. Here the CDR3 DNA reads TGTGCCAGCAGCTCGGGACAGGGGATCTACGAGCAGTACTTC.

The CDR3 DNA sequence: TGTGCCAGCAGATCAAGCGGGCACAGCGGGGAGACCCAGTACTTC. It yields the protein CASRSSGHSGETQYF. This chain joins TRBV3-1 and TRBJ2-7, with D perhaps TRBD2 (6 bases). The J call could be wrong; TRBJ2-5 is a better fit for the DNA end. The germline gives CDR1 LGHDT, CDR2 YNNKEL (reference sequence). The CDR3 totals 15 residues.

The rearrangement uses TRBV7-2 and TRBJ2-2, with D tentatively TRBD1 or TRBD2 (6 bases each). V lost 2 bases and J lost 3, with 13 bases in between. CDR3 size: 16 residues. The germline CDR1 and CDR2 sequences are SGHTA and FQGNSA. This CDR3 is CASSLYGGGDTGELFF. CDR3 coding DNA: TGTGCCAGCAGCTTATACGGGGGCGGGGACACCGGGGAGCTGTTTTTT.

The chain combines TRBV5-1 with TRBJ2-7; 11 positions agree with TRBD2. The CDR3 contains 15 residues. V was clipped by 4 bases and J by 1 base; unmatched bases: 4. Germline CDR1 SGHRS, CDR2 YFSETQ. For the CDR3, the DNA is TGCGCCAGCAGCGTACTAGCGGGGGAGTCCTACGAGCAGTACGTC. This gives the protein CASSVLAGESYEQYV.

The chain links TRBV12-3 or TRBV12-4 to TRBJ1-4; no clear D gene. The CDR3 consists of 12 residues. Trimming left V 5 bases short and J 8 bases short, with 9 bases between. This CDR3 reads CASSVPTEKLFF. The CDR3, as DNA: TGTGCCAGCAGTGTCCCTACAGAAAAACTGTTTTTT.

Here the CDR3 DNA reads TGTGCCAGCAGCTCCCCCCAGGAGTCTTACACTGAAGCTTTCTTT. Protein sequence: CASSSPQESYTEAFF. The V and J genes are TRBV5-6 and TRBJ1-1; D is ambiguous. The V gene lost 3 bases and the J gene lost 3 bases, with 15 bases spanning the gap. Germline V lookup: CDR1 SGHDT, CDR2 YYEEEE. The CDR3 is 15 amino acids. The full variable domain, with the rest looked up from reference TRBV5-6 and TRBJ1-1, is DAGVTQSPTHLIKTRGQQVTLRCSPKSGHDTVSWYQQALGQGPQFIFQYYEEEERQRGNFPDRFSGHQFPNYSSELNVNALLLGDSALYLCASSSPQESYTEAFFGQGTRLTVV.